The sequence of this T cell receptor beta chain was determined in a study of blood T cell repertoires in COVID-19. Produced via immunoSEQ multiplex PCR; TCRdb's table is partial and in-frame only. The repertoire holds approximately 72,000 clones, about nine tenths seen once, with approximately 14% in the top ten. This CDR3 is 15 amino acids long. In germline, CDR1 is MGHRA, CDR2 YSYEKL. V lost 1 base, J lost 7 bases, and 13 bases lay in between. The TCR sequence derives from a woman aged 55-70 years with acute or convalescent COVID-19. Sequenced: peripheral blood. This chain joins TRBV4-1 and TRBJ1-4; D is uncertain. CDR3 protein: CASSQGWVRSEKLFF. The CDR3 region has the DNA TGCGCCAGCAGCCAAGGTTGGGTGCGGAGTGAAAAACTGTTTTTT.